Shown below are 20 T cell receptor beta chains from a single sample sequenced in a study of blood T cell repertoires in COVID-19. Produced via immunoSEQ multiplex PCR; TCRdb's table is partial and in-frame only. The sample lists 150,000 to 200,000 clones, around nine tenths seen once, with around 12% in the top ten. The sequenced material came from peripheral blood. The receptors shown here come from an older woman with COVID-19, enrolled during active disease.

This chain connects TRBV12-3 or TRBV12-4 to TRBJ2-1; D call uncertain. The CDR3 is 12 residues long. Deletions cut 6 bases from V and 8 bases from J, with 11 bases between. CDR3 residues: CASRFTSYEQFF. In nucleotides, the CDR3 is TGTGCCAGCAGGTTTACCAGTTATGAGCAGTTCTTC.

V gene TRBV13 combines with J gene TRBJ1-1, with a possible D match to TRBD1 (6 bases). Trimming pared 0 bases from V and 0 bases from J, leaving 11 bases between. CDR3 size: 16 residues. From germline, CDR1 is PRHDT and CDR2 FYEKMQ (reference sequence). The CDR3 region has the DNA TGTGCCAGCAGCTTAGGCACAGGGTTCTTGAACACTGAAGCTTTCTTT. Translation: CASSLGTGFLNTEAFF.

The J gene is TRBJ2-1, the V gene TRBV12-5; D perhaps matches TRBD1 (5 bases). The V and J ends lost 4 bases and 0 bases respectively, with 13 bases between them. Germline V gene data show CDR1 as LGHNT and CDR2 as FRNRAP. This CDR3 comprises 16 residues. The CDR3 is CASGSQTASSYNEQFF. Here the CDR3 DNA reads TGTGCTAGTGGTTCGCAGACAGCCAGCTCCTACAATGAGCAGTTCTTC. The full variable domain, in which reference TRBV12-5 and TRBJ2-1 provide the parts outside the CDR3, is DARVTQTPRHKVTEMGQEVTMRCQPILGHNTVFWYRQTMMQGLELLAYFRNRAPLDDSGMPKDRFSAEMPDATLATLKIQPSEPRDSAVYFCASGSQTASSYNEQFFGPGTRLTVL.

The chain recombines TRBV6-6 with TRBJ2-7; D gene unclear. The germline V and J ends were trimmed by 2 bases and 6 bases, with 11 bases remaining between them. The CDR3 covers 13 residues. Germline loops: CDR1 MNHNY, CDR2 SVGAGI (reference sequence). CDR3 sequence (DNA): TGTGCCAGCAGTTACGAAGCGTCGGTCGAGCAGTACTTC. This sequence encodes CASSYEASVEQYF.

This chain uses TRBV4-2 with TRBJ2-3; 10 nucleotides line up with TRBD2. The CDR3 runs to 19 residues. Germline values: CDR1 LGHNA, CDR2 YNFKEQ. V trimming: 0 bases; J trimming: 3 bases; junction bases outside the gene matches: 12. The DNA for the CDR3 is TGTGCCAGCAGCCAAGATCAACTAGCGGGAACCATTCGAACAGATACGCAGTATTTT. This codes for CASSQDQLAGTIRTDTQYF.

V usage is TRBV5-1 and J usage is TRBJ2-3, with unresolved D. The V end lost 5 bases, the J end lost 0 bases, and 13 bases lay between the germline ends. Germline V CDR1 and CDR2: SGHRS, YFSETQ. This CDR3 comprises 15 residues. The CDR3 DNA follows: TGCGCCAGCAGAAGTTCGGTGTTAAGCACAGATACGCAGTATTTT. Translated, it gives CASRSSVLSTDTQYF.

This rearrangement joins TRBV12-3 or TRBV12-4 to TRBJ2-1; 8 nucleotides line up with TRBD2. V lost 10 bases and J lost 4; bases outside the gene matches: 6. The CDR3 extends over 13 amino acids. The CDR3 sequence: CATHGGAYNEQFF. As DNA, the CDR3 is TGTGCCACCCACGGGGGGGCTTACAATGAGCAGTTCTTC.

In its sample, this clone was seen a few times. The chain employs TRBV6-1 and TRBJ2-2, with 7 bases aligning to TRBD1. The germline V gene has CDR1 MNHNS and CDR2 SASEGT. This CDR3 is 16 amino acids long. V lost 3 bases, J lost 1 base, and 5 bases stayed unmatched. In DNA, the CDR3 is TGTGCCAGCAGTGATACGGGACAGATGAACACCGGGGAGCTGTTTTTT. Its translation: CASSDTGQMNTGELFF.

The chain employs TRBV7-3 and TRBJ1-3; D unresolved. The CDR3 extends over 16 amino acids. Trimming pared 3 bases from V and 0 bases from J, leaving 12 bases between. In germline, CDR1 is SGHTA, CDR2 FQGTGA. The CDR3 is CASSLGHTVSGNTIYF. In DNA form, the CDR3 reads TGTGCCAGCAGCTTGGGCCACACGGTCTCTGGAAACACCATATATTTT.

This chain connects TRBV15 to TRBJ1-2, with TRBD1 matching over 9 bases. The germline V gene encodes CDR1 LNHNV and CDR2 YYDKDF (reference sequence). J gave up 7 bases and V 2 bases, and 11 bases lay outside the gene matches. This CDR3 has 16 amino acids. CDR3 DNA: TGTGCCACCAGCAGAAAGGACAGGGGCCCGCTTGGTGGCTACACCTTC. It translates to CATSRKDRGPLGGYTF.

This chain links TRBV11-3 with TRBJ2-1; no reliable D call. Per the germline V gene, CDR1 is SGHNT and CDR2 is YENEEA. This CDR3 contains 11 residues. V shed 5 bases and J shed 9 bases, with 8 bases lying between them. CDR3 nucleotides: TGTGCCAGCAGCCTCCAGTTTGAGCAGTTCTTC. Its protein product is CASSLQFEQFF.

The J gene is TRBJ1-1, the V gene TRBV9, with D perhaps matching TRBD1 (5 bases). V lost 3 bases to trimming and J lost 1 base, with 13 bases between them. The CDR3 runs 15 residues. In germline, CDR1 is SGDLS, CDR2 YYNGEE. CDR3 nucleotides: TGTGCCAGCAGCGCCCGGGACTTCCCGAACACTGAAGCTTTCTTT. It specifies CASSARDFPNTEAFF. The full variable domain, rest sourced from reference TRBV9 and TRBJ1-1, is DSGVTQTPKHLITATGQRVTLRCSPRSGDLSVYWYQQSLDQGLQFLIQYYNGEERAKGNILERFSAQQFPDLHSELNLSSLELGDSALYFCASSARDFPNTEAFFGQGTRLTVV.

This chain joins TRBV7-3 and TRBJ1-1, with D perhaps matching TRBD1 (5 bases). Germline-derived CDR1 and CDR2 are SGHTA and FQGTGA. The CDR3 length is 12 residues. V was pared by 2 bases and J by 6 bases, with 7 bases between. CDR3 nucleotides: TGTGCCAGCAGCTTAGGGGCGTCTGAAGCTTTCTTT. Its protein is CASSLGASEAFF.

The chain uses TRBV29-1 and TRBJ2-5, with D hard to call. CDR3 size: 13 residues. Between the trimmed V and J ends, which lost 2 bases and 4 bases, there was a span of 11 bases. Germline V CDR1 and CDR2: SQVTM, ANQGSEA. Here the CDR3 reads CSVENPNGETQYF. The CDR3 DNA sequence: TGCAGCGTTGAAAACCCCAACGGAGAGACCCAGTACTTC.

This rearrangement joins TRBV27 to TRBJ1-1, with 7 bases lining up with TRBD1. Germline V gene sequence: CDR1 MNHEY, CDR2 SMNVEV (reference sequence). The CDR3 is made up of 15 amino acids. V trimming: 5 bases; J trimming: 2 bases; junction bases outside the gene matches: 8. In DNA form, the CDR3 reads TGTGCCAGCAGTCCGATGGACAGGCTCAACACTGAAGCTTTCTTT. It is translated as CASSPMDRLNTEAFF.

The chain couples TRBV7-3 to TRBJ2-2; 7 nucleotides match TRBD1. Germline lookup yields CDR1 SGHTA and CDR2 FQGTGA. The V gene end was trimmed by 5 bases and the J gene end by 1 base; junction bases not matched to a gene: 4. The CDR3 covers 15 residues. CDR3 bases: TGTGCCAGCAGCGACAGGGACCGGAACACCGGGGAGCTGTTTTTT. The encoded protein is CASSDRDRNTGELFF.

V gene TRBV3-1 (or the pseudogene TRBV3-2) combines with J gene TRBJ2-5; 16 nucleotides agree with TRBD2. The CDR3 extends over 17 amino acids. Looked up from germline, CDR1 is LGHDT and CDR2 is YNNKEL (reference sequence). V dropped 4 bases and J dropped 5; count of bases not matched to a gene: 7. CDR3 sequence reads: CASSRGLAGGPGETQYF. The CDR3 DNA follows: TGTGCCAGCAGCCGGGGACTAGCGGGAGGGCCAGGGGAGACCCAGTACTTC.

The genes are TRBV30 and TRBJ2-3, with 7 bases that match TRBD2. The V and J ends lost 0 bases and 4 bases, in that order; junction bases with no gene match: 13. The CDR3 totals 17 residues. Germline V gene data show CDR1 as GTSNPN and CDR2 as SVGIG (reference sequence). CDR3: CAWSVLGGSLISDTQYF. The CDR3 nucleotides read TGTGCCTGGAGTGTACTTGGCGGGAGTCTGATTTCAGATACGCAGTATTTT.

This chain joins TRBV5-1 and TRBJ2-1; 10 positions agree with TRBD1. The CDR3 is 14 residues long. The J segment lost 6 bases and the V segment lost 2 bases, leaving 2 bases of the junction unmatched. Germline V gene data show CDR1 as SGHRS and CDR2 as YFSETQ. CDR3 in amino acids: CASSFRDRGNEQFF. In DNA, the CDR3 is TGCGCCAGCAGCTTCCGGGACAGGGGCAATGAGCAGTTCTTC.

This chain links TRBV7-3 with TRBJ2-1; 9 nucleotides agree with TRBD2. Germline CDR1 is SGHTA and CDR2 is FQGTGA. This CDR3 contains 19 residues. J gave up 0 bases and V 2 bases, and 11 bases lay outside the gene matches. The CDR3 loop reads CASSLLGLAGKVSYNEQFF. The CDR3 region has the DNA TGTGCCAGCAGCTTACTGGGCCTAGCGGGAAAAGTCTCCTACAATGAGCAGTTCTTC.